This T cell receptor (beta chain) came from a study of blood T cell repertoires in COVID-19 (dated by TCRdb to the early 2020s). Notes on the research overall: Collaborator samples came from the United States, Italy and Spain and covered acute and convalescent phases of COVID-19. Deeply sampled blood TCRbeta repertoires from subjects exposed to, actively infected with, or recovered from COVID-19 were included in the dataset. The sample metadata nearly always contained a de-identified subject ID, COVID-19 status, age in years and sex. A freely available public database, intended as a resource for researchers studying the immune response to SARS-CoV-2, is where the repertoires were released. The samples were drawn from two sources: the first 160 participants of the ongoing ImmuneRACE study, and 1,000 to 1,500 subjects contributed by 6 global collaborators. The material from the prospective study consisted of cDNA or gDNA derived from T cells, B-cell-depleted T cells, or PBMCs. Where available, HLA class I and class II types were taken from metadata supplied by the sample provider and were not determined by assay-based typing.

The immunoSEQ Assay, a bias-controlled multiplex PCR, was used to amplify TCRbeta CDR3 regions from genomic DNA. From the authors' description of their analysis: The number of nucleated cells in each sample was estimated from the amplification of reference gene primers within the assay. Sequence reads were collapsed and filtered to measure the absolute abundance of every unique TCRbeta CDR3 rearrangement. For each sample, productive Simpson clonality was calculated as the square root of Simpson's diversity index across productive rearrangements. TCRdb retrieved this table from immuneACCESS and kept in-frame rearrangements only. Not all clones are present; in checked studies, unresolved V genes account for under half, and no reason is known for the remainder. V, J and clone size derive from that table, while D and trimming were established from the DNA sequence. A total of about 59,000 clones appear in this sample, roughly 80% of them only once. The top ten clones comprise about 15% of the sample.

Each collaborating institution followed its own protocols to collect whole blood in K2EDTA tubes. For TCRbeta analysis, collaborators shipped samples in one of three forms: frozen whole blood, isolated PBMCs, or DNA extracted from either of those sample types. To note about this clone: No cognate antigen has been identified for it. No per-base quality is available; no much larger clone lies one base away. Other DNA sequences in the same sample also yield this CDR3.

From the cysteine up to the phenylalanine, the CDR3 has a length of 14 residues. Only the CDR3 portion is preserved as DNA: 42 bases, with reading frame beginning at the first base. The V end gives up 5 bases and the J end 5 bases, leaving 5 bases in the junction not matched to a gene. The germline V gene specifies SGHRS as CDR1 and YFSETQ as CDR2. Here is what the overall study found, with its caveats: Clinical and demographic metadata were provided uncurated, with the amount varying by source and participant.

This chain is built from TRBV5-1 and TRBJ1-2, and 11 junctional nucleotides match TRBD1. Sequenced input: peripheral blood. This receptor was obtained from a woman in her 70s with acute or convalescent COVID-19. The CDR3 protein is CASSFGQGAYGYTF. In nucleotides, the sequence is TGCGCCAGCAGTTTTGGACAGGGGGCGTATGGCTACACCTTC.